These 4 T cell receptor beta chains share one sample of origin, sequenced in a study of cytomegalovirus exposure and HLA in healthy donors. PCR was performed using 60 Vbeta and 13 Jbeta primers. Assay used: immunoSEQ multiplex PCR; TCRdb lists only in-frame clones, some missing. The sample consists of around 150,000 clones, over 60% of them appearing once. Sample: PBMCs. The source of these receptors is a man in his forties in good health and CMV-seropositive.

The chain couples TRBV19 to TRBJ1-5, with TRBD1 matching over 7 bases. CDR3 size: 15 residues. V was pared by 6 bases and J by 2 bases, with 7 bases of the junction left unmatched. CDR1 is LNHDA and CDR2 is SQIVND in the germline V gene (reference sequence). CDR3 sequence (DNA): TGTGCCAGTAGACCCGACAGGGCTGGCAATCAGCCCCAGCATTTT. It codes for CASRPDRAGNQPQHF.

This clone was observed a single time. At one end the junction does not follow the germline gene, possibly because of a read error. The J gene is TRBJ2-5, the V gene TRBV7-7, with D perhaps matching TRBD1 (6 bases). The CDR3 has 15 residues. Germline V gives CDR1 SSHAT, CDR2 FNYEAQ (reference sequence). The CDR3, as DNA: TGTGCTAGCAGCTTTGGGCAGGGGCAAAGGGAGACCCAGTACTTC. The encoded protein is CASSFGQGQRETQYF.

This sequence joins TRBV2 and TRBJ2-7; perhaps TRBD1 as D (6 bases). V lost 4 bases, J lost 2 bases, and 18 bases lay in between. The CDR3 is 16 residues long. Germline-derived CDR1 and CDR2 are SNHLY and FYNNEI. The CDR3 region is CASSAPGTISTYEQYF. In DNA form, the CDR3 reads TGTGCCAGCAGTGCCCCCGGGACAATTTCGACCTACGAGCAGTACTTC.

This clone was counted once. J is TRBJ1-2 and V is TRBV5-5, with D perhaps TRBD1 (6 bases). The V gene lost 4 bases and the J gene lost 8 bases, with 18 bases spanning the gap. CDR3 size: 14 residues. Germline loops: CDR1 SGHKS, CDR2 YYEKEE (reference sequence). CDR3 nucleotide sequence: TGTGCCAGCAGCATGGGGGGGCCCTCCAGGGGCTACACCTTC. This codes for CASSMGGPSRGYTF.